The sequence of this TCR beta chain was determined in a study of blood T cell repertoires in COVID-19. About the study: There were acute and convalescent COVID-19 samples, and they came from the United States, Italy and Spain. The cDNA or gDNA used as material had been derived from T cells, B-cell-depleted T cells, or PBMCs.

Study processing details: Reference gene primer amplification gave estimated nucleated cell counts. Libraries were prepared by immunoSEQ multiplex PCR; TCRdb keeps only in-frame clonotypes and omits some of them. V, J and clone size are those of that table, while D and trimming were read from the DNA. The repertoire consists of about 99,000 clones, with about 85% occurring once and the leading ten covering roughly 3%. This clone was picked up one time. This CDR3 has 17 amino acids. V was cut by 4 bases and J by 1 base, with 16 bases left in between. Germline V gene data show CDR1 as SEHNR and CDR2 as FQNEAQ (reference sequence).

The origin of this receptor is a man aged 50-59 years in a cohort sampled during active COVID-19. The chain combines TRBV7-9 with TRBJ2-2; D unresolved. The sequenced sample was peripheral blood. The CDR3 DNA is TGTGCCAGCAGCTCCACTCGCAGCCCTAGGAACACCGGGGAGCTGTTTTTT. This sequence encodes CASSSTRSPRNTGELFF.